This T cell receptor beta chain came from a study of blood T cell repertoires in COVID-19. The length of the CDR3 is 15 residues. With 1 base clipped from V and 9 bases from J, the junction kept 8 bases outside the gene matches. Germline loops: CDR1 LGHNA, CDR2 YSLEER. TCRdb keeps only in-frame clones here, not all; method: immunoSEQ multiplex PCR. The data show some 130,000 clones, about 89% seen once. The chain couples TRBV4-3 to TRBJ2-1, with 8 positions matching TRBD2. Sequenced input: peripheral blood. The sequence came from a man in his sixties with active or convalescent COVID-19. The DNA of the CDR3 is TGCGCCAGCAGCCAAGTCCTCGGGAGGGGGGGTGAGCAGTTCTTC. Amino acid sequence: CASSQVLGRGGEQFF.